This T cell receptor (beta chain) was sequenced during a study of vaccination and CD4 T cells after COVID-19. Background on the study: The peptides that stimulated the cells were overlapping spike peptides from SARS-CoV-2, HCoV-NL63, HCoV-OC43 and HCoV-229E. Study-wide results and caveats: Going from approximately 21 to 38, median SARS-CoV-2-reactive clonotypes did not rise significantly.

As for this clonotype: No antigen is known for it.

Treatment in this sample: 10-day PBMC culture with coronavirus spike peptide pools or control peptides (ViraFEST assay). Harvesting of the unexposed donor's CD4+ T cells predated the COVID-19 pandemic (2011-2018). Trimming left V 5 bases short and J 2 bases short, with 19 bases between. CDR1 is MNHEY, CDR2 SMNVEV, per germline (reference sequence). CDR3 size: 16 residues. An Oncomine TCR Beta short-read assay was used to sequence the DNA from cultured CD4+ T cells. TCRdb fed the PCR reads into MiXCR, producing one record per CDR3 protein. The data contain 9,700 or so distinct CDR3 sequences, roughly 36% of them singletons.

The receptor was derived from a human donor in good health. The V gene is TRBV27, the J gene TRBJ2-7; TRBD2 might be the D (6 bases). Sequencing input: CD4+ T cells from blood, cultured in vitro. CDR3 sequence reads: CASSLTPAGGPYEQYF. CDR3 DNA: TGTGCCAGCAGTCTTACTCCTGCCGGGGGACCCTACGAGCAGTACTTC.